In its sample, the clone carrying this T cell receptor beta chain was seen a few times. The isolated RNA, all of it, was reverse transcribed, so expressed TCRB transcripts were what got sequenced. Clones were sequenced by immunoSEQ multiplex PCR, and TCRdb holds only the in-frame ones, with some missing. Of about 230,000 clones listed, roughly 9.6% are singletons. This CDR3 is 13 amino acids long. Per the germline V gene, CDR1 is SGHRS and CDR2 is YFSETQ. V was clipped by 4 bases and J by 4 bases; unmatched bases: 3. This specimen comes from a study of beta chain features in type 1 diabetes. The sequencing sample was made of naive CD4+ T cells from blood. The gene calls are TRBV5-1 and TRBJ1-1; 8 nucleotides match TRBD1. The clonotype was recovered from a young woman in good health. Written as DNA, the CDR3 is TGCGCCAGCAGCCCCGACAGGGGCACTGAAGCTTTCTTT. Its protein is CASSPDRGTEAFF.